This T cell receptor (beta chain) was retrieved from a study of low-dose radiotherapy and immunotherapy resistance in tumors. Overall study context: Treatment of Cohort 1 consisted of 0.5 Gy per fraction every 2 weeks, adding up to 6.5 Gy. The patients were given nivolumab 240 mg every two weeks and ipilimumab 1 mg/kg every six weeks, through an intravenous route.

A few counts support this clonotype. Low-dose radiotherapy, low-dose cyclophosphamide, aspirin, ipilimumab and nivolumab were all given to the donors. Patients who could take part had advanced solid tumors with no tumor-infiltrating lymphocytes. First-strand cDNA relied on TRAV- and TRBV-specific primers spanning alpha and beta chains. TCRs were put through approximately 20 PCR cycles of amplification with Phusion. A constant-region primer and the V-primer adapter served as the primer pair. Each CDR3 protein is one row after TCRdb ran MiXCR on the reads. Of some 15,000 distinct CDR3 sequences in the sample, roughly half are singletons; the top ten hold over 3.5%. Germline V gene data show CDR1 as MNHEY and CDR2 as SVGAGI. CDR3 length: 14 residues. Trimming stripped 7 bases from V and 2 bases from J, with 15 bases between.

This chain joins TRBV6-5 and TRBJ2-7; D not resolved. This clonotype was obtained from a human donor with advanced metastatic prostate, ovarian, gallbladder or colorectal cancer (not recorded which). This table probably holds off-target reads from a library built for another chain. The CDR3 here is CASTSGSITYEQYF. CDR3 in DNA: TGTGCCAGCACCTCCGGTTCGATCACCTACGAGCAGTACTTC.